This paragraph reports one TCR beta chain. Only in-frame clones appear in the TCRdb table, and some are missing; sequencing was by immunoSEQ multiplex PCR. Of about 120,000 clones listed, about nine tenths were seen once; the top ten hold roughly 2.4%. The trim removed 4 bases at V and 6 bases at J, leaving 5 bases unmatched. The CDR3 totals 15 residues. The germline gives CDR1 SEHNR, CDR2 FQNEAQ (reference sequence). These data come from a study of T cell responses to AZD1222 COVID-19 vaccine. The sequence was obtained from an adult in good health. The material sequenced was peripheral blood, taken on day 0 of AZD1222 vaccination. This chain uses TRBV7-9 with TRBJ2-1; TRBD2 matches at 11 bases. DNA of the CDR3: TGTGCCAGCAGCTCCAGACTAGCGGGGACCAATGAGCAGTTCTTC. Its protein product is CASSSRLAGTNEQFF. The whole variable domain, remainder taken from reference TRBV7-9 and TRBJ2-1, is DTGVSQNPRHKITKRGQNVTFRCDPISEHNRLYWYRQTLGQGPEFLTYFQNEAQLEKSRLLSDRFSAERPKGSFSTLEIQRTEQGDSAMYLCASSSRLAGTNEQFFGPGTRLTVL.